This is a list of T cell receptor beta chains from one sample in a study of blood T cell repertoires in COVID-19. Clones were sequenced by immunoSEQ multiplex PCR, and TCRdb holds only the in-frame ones, with some missing. The sample lists about 190,000 clones; roughly 89% were seen once. Material: peripheral blood. These receptors came from a man in his fifties or sixties with acute or convalescent COVID-19. CDR3s include the opening cysteine and the closing phenylalanine or tryptophan. A D gene is named only where the DNA matches it firmly. Only part of the rows carry a size: once, few, many, or a class if the clone is expanded.

V: TRBV4-2; D: .; size: .; J: TRBJ2-1; DNA: TGTGCCAGCAGAAAATCGGGGAATGAGCAGTTCTTC; CDR3: CASRKSGNEQFF
V: TRBV28; D: TRBD1; size: .; J: TRBJ1-5; DNA: TGTGCCAGCAGTCCCCGGGACAGGGACGCTCAGCCCCAGCATTTT; CDR3: CASSPRDRDAQPQHF
V: TRBV14; D: .; size: .; J: TRBJ1-3; DNA: TGTGCCAGCAGCCAAGTCACTGGAAACACCATATATTTT; CDR3: CASSQVTGNTIYF
V: TRBV7-2; D: TRBD1; size: .; J: TRBJ2-1; DNA: TGTGCCAGCAGCTTAAAGGGACAGTGGGGTTATGAGCAGTTCTTC; CDR3: CASSLKGQWGYEQFF
V: TRBV3-1/TRBV3-2; D: .; size: once; J: TRBJ2-3; DNA: TGTGCCAGCAGCCAAGATGGCGGCTCCAGGGCAGATACGCAGTATTTT; CDR3: CASSQDGGSRADTQYF
V: TRBV7-8; D: TRBD1; size: once; J: TRBJ1-5; DNA: TGTGCCAGCAGCTTAGAGCGGACAGGGGTTAGTAATCAGCCCCAGCATTTT; CDR3: CASSLERTGVSNQPQHF
V: TRBV19; D: .; size: .; J: TRBJ1-5; DNA: TGTGCCAGTAGTATCCGGGACTCGGATGATCAGCCCCAGCATTTT; CDR3: CASSIRDSDDQPQHF
V: TRBV10-2; D: .; size: .; J: TRBJ2-7; DNA: TGCGCCAGCAGTGAGGGGAGTCCGAGCTCCTACGAGCAGTACTTC; CDR3: CASSEGSPSSYEQYF
V: TRBV11-3; D: .; size: .; J: TRBJ2-3; DNA: TGTGCCAGCAGCCAACCCCCCGCGCAAGATACGCAGTATTTT; CDR3: CASSQPPAQDTQYF
V: TRBV25-1; D: TRBD1; size: .; J: TRBJ1-2; DNA: TGTGCCAGCAGTGGGACCGGGACAGGGTGGCAAGGCTACACCTTC; CDR3: CASSGTGTGWQGYTF
V: TRBV7-2; D: .; size: .; J: TRBJ1-1; DNA: TGTGCCAGCAGCCCGGGGAGGGCGCTTGAAGCTTTCTTT; CDR3: CASSPGRALEAFF
V: TRBV18; D: .; size: few; J: TRBJ1-2; DNA: TGTGCCAGCTCCCCCCCAGGGGTGGCTGGCTACACCTTC; CDR3: CASSPPGVAGYTF
V: TRBV6-2/TRBV6-3; D: TRBD1; size: once; J: TRBJ1-1; DNA: TGTGCCAGCAGTAGAGACAGGGCTGGGGGCACTGAAGCTTTCTTT; CDR3: CASSRDRAGGTEAFF
V: TRBV6-6; D: .; size: .; J: TRBJ2-7; DNA: TGTGCCAGCAACTCCGGGGGAACGGGAGAGCAGTACTTC; CDR3: CASNSGGTGEQYF
V: TRBV4-1; D: .; size: .; J: TRBJ2-7; DNA: TGCGCCAGCAGCCAAGTGTCCGGGAACTACGAGCAGTACTTC; CDR3: CASSQVSGNYEQYF
V: TRBV27; D: TRBD1; size: few; J: TRBJ1-6; DNA: TGTGCCAGCAGTTCGGTCTCCGGGACAGGGCACGGACCCCTCCACTTT; CDR3: CASSSVSGTGHGPLHF
V: TRBV28; D: TRBD1; size: .; J: TRBJ2-1; DNA: TGTGCCAGCAGTAACGGACAGGGTAGATACAATGAGCAGTTCTTC; CDR3: CASSNGQGRYNEQFF
V: TRBV12-5; D: TRBD1; size: .; J: TRBJ2-3; DNA: TGTGCTAGTGGTTTGGGTTCAACCGGGACAGGGGTGACAGATACGCAGTATTTT; CDR3: CASGLGSTGTGVTDTQYF
V: TRBV19; D: .; size: few; J: TRBJ1-5; DNA: TGTGCCAGTAGTATTACCGGAGGGAGCAATCAGCCCCAGCATTTT; CDR3: CASSITGGSNQPQHF
V: TRBV28; D: TRBD1; size: .; J: TRBJ1-2; DNA: TGTGCCAGCACCCTGGACAGGGGTAACGACTATGGCTACACCTTC; CDR3: CASTLDRGNDYGYTF
V: TRBV9; D: .; size: .; J: TRBJ2-3; DNA: TGTGCCAGCAGCGTAGTAGGGCGAGGGAACACAGATACGCAGTATTTT; CDR3: CASSVVGRGNTDTQYF
V: TRBV4-2; D: TRBD1; size: .; J: TRBJ1-5; DNA: TGTGCCAGCAGCCAAGAGGGACAGGGTGGTCAGCCCCAGCATTTT; CDR3: CASSQEGQGGQPQHF
V: TRBV28; D: .; size: .; J: TRBJ1-2; DNA: TGTGCCAGCAGTTCTACAGGGAAAAGAGGCTACACCTTC; CDR3: CASSSTGKRGYTF
V: TRBV28; D: TRBD1; size: .; J: TRBJ1-1; DNA: TGTGCCAGCAGCGGGACAGGGGTGGGGAACACTGAAGCTTTCTTT; CDR3: CASSGTGVGNTEAFF
V: TRBV3-1/TRBV3-2; D: .; size: .; J: TRBJ2-4; DNA: TGTGCCAGCAGCCAAGAGTGGGGGGAACCCAAAAACATTCAGTACTTC; CDR3: CASSQEWGEPKNIQYF
V: TRBV27; D: TRBD1; size: .; J: TRBJ1-5; DNA: TGTGCCAGCAGTCTAAACAGGGGGGAAGGAAATCAGCCCCAGCATTTT; CDR3: CASSLNRGEGNQPQHF
V: TRBV28; D: .; size: .; J: TRBJ1-6; DNA: TGTGCCAGCAGTTTAGGTTTACAGGGAAATTCACCCCTCCACTTT; CDR3: CASSLGLQGNSPLHF
V: TRBV6-6; D: TRBD2; size: .; J: TRBJ2-2; DNA: TGTGCCAGCAGTCTAGCGGCTAACACCGGGGAGCTGTTTTTT; CDR3: CASSLAANTGELFF
V: TRBV7-9; D: TRBD1; size: .; J: TRBJ1-4; DNA: TGTGCCAGCAGCCTGGACAGGGTCAGCGAAAAACTGTTTTTT; CDR3: CASSLDRVSEKLFF
V: TRBV5-4; D: .; size: .; J: TRBJ2-1; DNA: TGTGCCAGCAGCTTGGGACTTTCCTACAATGAGCAGTTCTTC; CDR3: CASSLGLSYNEQFF
V: TRBV4-1; D: .; size: .; J: TRBJ1-5; DNA: TGCGCCAGCAGCCAAGTAGGGGCCAGTAAATCTAATCAGCCCCAGCATTTT; CDR3: CASSQVGASKSNQPQHF
V: TRBV30; D: .; size: .; J: TRBJ1-6; DNA: TGTGCCCGTTCGACTGGATATAATTCACCCCTCCACTTT; CDR3: CARSTGYNSPLHF
V: TRBV19; D: .; size: .; J: TRBJ2-2; DNA: TGTGCCAGTAGTATAAACTCTGTACAGGGTTTCACCGGGGAGCTGTTTTTT; CDR3: CASSINSVQGFTGELFF
V: TRBV19; D: TRBD1; size: once; J: TRBJ1-1; DNA: TGTGCCAGTAGTTCTGTTGGGACAGGGGGTTTGAGCACTGAAGCTTTCTTT; CDR3: CASSSVGTGGLSTEAFF
V: TRBV2; D: TRBD1; size: .; J: TRBJ1-5; DNA: TGTGCCAGCCATCCAGGGGGTTTTCAGCCCCAGCATTTT; CDR3: CASHPGGFQPQHF
V: TRBV6-5; D: .; size: .; J: TRBJ1-5; DNA: TGTGCCAGCCAGGGAAGCAATCAGCCCCAGCATTTT; CDR3: CASQGSNQPQHF
V: TRBV5-4; D: .; size: .; J: TRBJ2-7; DNA: TGTGCCAGCAGCTTCGGTACCTACGAGCAGTACTTC; CDR3: CASSFGTYEQYF
V: TRBV2; D: TRBD2; size: .; J: TRBJ2-1; DNA: TGTGCCAGCAGTGTGTGGCTAGCGGGAGCAAATGAGCAGTTCTTC; CDR3: CASSVWLAGANEQFF
V: TRBV5-4; D: TRBD2; size: .; J: TRBJ2-4; DNA: TGCGCCTTTGGGTCTAGCGGGAGTCGTTGGGCCAAAAACATTCAGTACTTC; CDR3: CAFGSSGSRWAKNIQYF
V: TRBV30; D: .; size: .; J: TRBJ1-6; DNA: TGTGCCTGGAGTATCCTGGGGGGAGTGGGTAATTCACCCCTCCACTTT; CDR3: CAWSILGGVGNSPLHF
V: TRBV15; D: TRBD1; size: .; J: TRBJ1-2; DNA: TGTGCCACCAGCAGAGATCGCGGGACAGGGTTTTACTATGGCTACACCTTC; CDR3: CATSRDRGTGFYYGYTF
V: TRBV10-2; D: .; size: few; J: TRBJ1-2; DNA: TGCGCCAGCAGTGAGCGAGGTTCCCCTAACTATGGCTACACCTTC; CDR3: CASSERGSPNYGYTF
V: TRBV2; D: .; size: .; J: TRBJ1-4; DNA: TGTGCCAGCAGGAACAGGGCAACTAATGAAAAACTGTTTTTT; CDR3: CASRNRATNEKLFF